What follows are 18 T cell receptor beta chains derived from one specimen sequenced in a study of cytomegalovirus exposure and HLA in healthy donors. This table comes from immunoSEQ multiplex PCR, and its TCRdb copy is limited to in-frame clones, with some not included. Seen here are 90,000 or so clones, 75% to 90% observed once, and the top ten hold roughly 22%. Sequencing used PBMCs. These receptors were taken from a man younger than 35 in good health and CMV-seropositive.

The chain uses TRBV19 and TRBJ1-4, with 9 bases lining up with TRBD1. The CDR3 consists of 14 residues. In germline, CDR1 is LNHDA, CDR2 SQIVND (reference sequence). Losses at the gene ends were 6 bases for V and 6 bases for J; bases not matched to a gene: 5. This chain's CDR3 is CASRRQGGDEKLFF. Written as DNA, the CDR3 is TGTGCCAGTAGGCGACAGGGGGGGGATGAAAAACTGTTTTTT. Looking up the rest from reference TRBV19 and TRBJ1-4 gives the full variable domain: DGGITQSPKYLFRKEGQNVTLSCEQNLNHDAMYWYRQDPGQGLRLIYYSQIVNDFQKGDIAEGYSVSREKKESFPLTVTSAQKNPTAFYLCASRRQGGDEKLFFGSGTQLSVL.

The CDR3 DNA reads TGTGCCAGCAGCGCGAGCGGGCCAGAGACCCAGTACTTC. Translating it yields CASSASGPETQYF. The chain is built from TRBV11-3 and TRBJ2-5; TRBD2 is a possible D gene (6 bases). Trimming removed 5 bases from V and 4 bases from J, with 11 bases in between. The CDR3 has 13 residues. Per germline, CDR1 SGHNT and CDR2 YENEEA. The full variable domain, with the rest looked up from reference TRBV11-3 and TRBJ2-5, is EAGVVQSPRYKIIEKKQPVAFWCNPISGHNTLYWYLQNLGQGPELLIRYENEEAVDDSQLPKDRFSAERLKGVDSTLKIQPAELGDSAVYLCASSASGPETQYFGPGTRLLVL.

J is TRBJ1-2 and V is TRBV6-5; 8 nucleotides match TRBD1. Germline V gives CDR1 MNHEY, CDR2 SVGAGI. V lost 7 bases to trimming and J lost 8 bases; unmatched junction nucleotides: 9. This CDR3 has 13 amino acids. The CDR3 reads CASTSDRVDGYTF. CDR3 DNA sequence: TGTGCCAGCACTTCGGACAGGGTCGACGGCTACACCTTC.

CDR3 sequence (DNA): TGTGCCAGCAGGCGACAGGGTCGGTCCTACGAGCAGTACTTC. Amino acids: CASRRQGRSYEQYF. J is TRBJ2-7 and V is TRBV28; 7 positions agree with TRBD1. From germline, CDR1 is MDHEN and CDR2 SYDVKM. V shed 6 bases, J shed 1 base, and the junction held 6 bases outside the gene matches. The CDR3 has 14 amino acids.

This chain links TRBV28 with TRBJ1-5, with 9 positions matching TRBD1. Germline V CDR1 and CDR2: MDHEN, SYDVKM. Trimming cost V 5 bases and J 4 bases; bases outside gene matches: 6. This CDR3 is built from 15 residues. The CDR3 DNA follows: TGTGCCAGCAGTGAGGGACAGGGCCTAAATCAGCCCCAGCATTTT. The encoded protein is CASSEGQGLNQPQHF. Full variable domain (missing parts from reference TRBV28 and TRBJ1-5): DVKVTQSSRYLVKRTGEKVFLECVQDMDHENMFWYRQDPGLGLRLIYFSYDVKMKEKGDIPEGYSVSREKKERFSLILESASTNQTSMYLCASSEGQGLNQPQHFGDGTRLSIL.

This sequence joins TRBV29-1 and TRBJ2-1; tentatively, D is TRBD1 (5 bases). CDR3 length equals 11 residues. Germline CDR1 and CDR2: SQVTM and ANQGSEA. Trimming stripped 5 bases from V and 9 bases from J, with 11 bases between. In DNA, the CDR3 is TGCAGCGTTCTCAGGGTGCTTGAGCAGTTCTTC. It translates to CSVLRVLEQFF.

DNA of the CDR3: TGTGCCAGCTCACCTACAGGGTACGAGCAGTACTTC. Protein product: CASSPTGYEQYF. V gene TRBV18 combines with J gene TRBJ2-7, with D perhaps TRBD1 (6 bases). The CDR3 spans 12 residues. The ends were cut back, 3 bases at V and 4 bases at J, with 7 bases in the middle. Germline V gene sequence: CDR1 KGHSH, CDR2 LQKENI.

A few counts support this clone. The chain has TRBV10-3 and TRBJ2-7, with TRBD1 matching 7 bases. Germline CDR1 and CDR2: ENHRY and SYGVKD. V shed 5 bases, J shed 6 bases, and the junction held 4 bases outside the gene matches. CDR3 length: 12 amino acids. In DNA, the CDR3 is TGTGCCATCAGTCAGGGGGAGTCCGAGCAGTACTTC. It codes for CAISQGESEQYF.

V and J are TRBV5-6 and TRBJ2-1; a weak D match, TRBD1 (6 bases). There are 16 residues in the CDR3. The germline CDR1 and CDR2 sequences are SGHDT and YYEEEE. Between the trimmed V and J ends, which lost 4 bases and 1 base, there was a span of 15 bases. The CDR3 DNA sequence: TGTGCCAGCAGCCCCACAGGGAAATTTTCCTACAATGAGCAGTTCTTC. Translating it yields CASSPTGKFSYNEQFF.

The chain employs TRBV9 and TRBJ2-1; 9 bases are a match to TRBD2. V dropped 4 bases and J dropped 8; count of bases not matched to a gene: 10. CDR1 is SGDLS and CDR2 is YYNGEE in the germline V gene. CDR3 length: 15 residues. Here the CDR3 reads CASSYTSSGGDEQFF. The CDR3 region has the DNA TGTGCCAGCAGCTATACCAGTAGCGGGGGCGATGAGCAGTTCTTC.

The chain joins TRBV4-1 to TRBJ2-1; tentative D call: TRBD1 (7 bases). The germline V gene encodes CDR1 MGHRA and CDR2 YSYEKL. CDR3 size: 18 residues. V was cut by 1 base and J by 1 base, with 17 bases left in between. This chain's CDR3 is CASSQGSGQGGSYNEQFF. Here the CDR3 DNA reads TGCGCCAGCAGCCAAGGGAGCGGTCAGGGGGGATCCTACAATGAGCAGTTCTTC.

The J gene is TRBJ2-7, the V gene TRBV28; 10 nucleotides align to TRBD1. Unmatched junction bases numbered 17, after V lost 6 bases and J lost 0 bases. CDR1 and CDR2 (germline): MDHEN, SYDVKM. This CDR3 contains 19 residues. Here the CDR3 reads CASSRTLQTGGPYSYEQYF. CDR3 DNA: TGTGCCAGCAGCCGAACTTTACAGACAGGGGGCCCCTACTCCTACGAGCAGTACTTC.

The V and J genes are TRBV5-1 and TRBJ1-1, with TRBD1 as a possible D gene (6 bases). From germline, CDR1 is SGHRS and CDR2 YFSETQ. With 4 bases removed from V and 0 bases from J, the gap between germline ends came to 13 bases. The CDR3 runs to 15 residues. The CDR3 protein is CASSRDIGMNTEAFF. The CDR3 region has the DNA TGCGCCAGCAGCCGGGACATCGGGATGAACACTGAAGCTTTCTTT.

The chain has TRBV5-4 and TRBJ1-4; 9 nucleotides line up with TRBD1. The CDR3 loop spans 17 amino acids. Germline lookup yields CDR1 SGHNT and CDR2 YYREEE (reference sequence). V lost 0 bases to trimming and J lost 5 bases; unmatched junction nucleotides: 8. The CDR3 loop is CASSLGIQGAPNEKLFF. Here the CDR3 DNA reads TGTGCCAGCAGCTTGGGGATACAGGGGGCCCCAAATGAAAAACTGTTTTTT.

This clone occurred many times. The chain joins TRBV6-4 to TRBJ2-1; D is unresolved. The V end lost 0 bases, the J end lost 8 bases, and 8 bases lay between the germline ends. Germline V gives CDR1 MRHNA, CDR2 SNTAGT. CDR3 length: 13 amino acids. The CDR3 region is CASSDSSVDEQFF. The DNA for the CDR3 is TGTGCCAGCAGTGACTCGAGCGTCGATGAGCAGTTCTTC.

The chain couples TRBV10-1 to TRBJ2-3, with 10 bases lining up with TRBD1. Unmatched junction bases numbered 6, after V lost 5 bases and J lost 1 base. CDR1 is WNHNN and CDR2 is SYGVQD in the germline V gene (reference sequence). The CDR3 is 16 amino acids. CDR3 sequence reads: CASSSGTGEGTDTQYF. CDR3 coding DNA: TGCGCCAGCAGTTCCGGGACAGGGGAGGGCACAGATACGCAGTATTTT.

This chain joins TRBV7-2 and TRBJ2-5; D perhaps matches TRBD2 (6 bases). Trimming shortened V by 4 bases and J by 7 bases, and 10 bases separated the two germline ends. The CDR3 runs 12 residues. The germline V gene has CDR1 SGHTA and CDR2 FQGNSA. The CDR3 is CASSSFGGTQYF. In nucleotides, the CDR3 is TGTGCCAGCAGCTCATTCGGGGGGACCCAGTACTTC. The variable domain in full, completed from reference TRBV7-2 and TRBJ2-5, reads GAGVSQSPSNKVTEKGKDVELRCDPISGHTALYWYRQSLGQGLEFLIYFQGNSAPDKSGLPSDRFSAERTGGSVSTLTIQRTQQEDSAVYLCASSSFGGTQYFGPGTRLLVL.

V and J are TRBV10-3 and TRBJ2-3; a weak D match, TRBD2 (6 bases). There are 16 residues in the CDR3. Germline-derived CDR1 and CDR2 are ENHRY and SYGVKD. V shed 4 bases and J shed 5 bases, with 19 bases lying between them. Here the CDR3 DNA reads TGTGCCATCAGTGCGGGGGAAAGCGTGGATATAGATACGCAGTATTTT. Its protein is CAISAGESVDIDTQYF.